Below, 22 T cell receptor beta chains from the same sample are listed, as sequenced in a study of shared clonotypes between healthy human individuals. The method was immunoSEQ multiplex PCR; TCRdb's version includes in-frame clones alone and lacks a portion of them. The sample has roughly 700,000 clones; around two thirds are singletons. Sequenced sample: memory CD4+ T cells sorted from blood. Subset indicated: CD45RA-negative fraction. Every receptor here comes from a woman in her twenties or thirties in good health.

Only a few counts were recorded for this clone. The rearrangement joins TRBV14 to TRBJ2-1; 12 bases line up with TRBD2. The CDR3 totals 19 residues. The germline gives CDR1 SGHDN, CDR2 FVKESK. The trim removed 4 bases at V and 4 bases at J, leaving 14 bases unmatched. CDR3 in amino acids: CASSPQRTSGMWSYNEQFF. The CDR3 nucleotides read TGTGCCAGCAGCCCACAGAGGACTAGCGGGATGTGGTCATACAATGAGCAGTTCTTC.

This chain links TRBV18 with TRBJ2-5, with a possible D match to TRBD1 (5 bases). V lost 3 bases and J 5 bases, leaving 10 bases between the germline ends. Looked up from germline, CDR1 is KGHSH and CDR2 is LQKENI. The CDR3 is 13 residues long. The CDR3 is CASSPQGLETQYF. CDR3 in DNA: TGTGCCAGCTCACCTCAGGGTTTGGAGACCCAGTACTTC.

The rearrangement links TRBV25-1 to TRBJ2-5, with a possible D match to TRBD1 (5 bases). Deletions cut 3 bases from V and 4 bases from J, with 15 bases between. Germline values: CDR1 MGHDK, CDR2 SYGVNS. The CDR3 has 15 amino acids. The CDR3 region has the DNA TGTGCCAGCAGTGACCCCTCCAGGGTCGGAGAGACCCAGTACTTC. Translated, it gives CASSDPSRVGETQYF.

This chain links TRBV19 with TRBJ1-2; D not certain. The CDR3 sequence is 16 residues long. Trimming removed 3 bases at V and 6 bases at J, with 20 bases between. Germline V lookup: CDR1 LNHDA, CDR2 SQIVND (reference sequence). CDR3 sequence (DNA): TGTGCCAGTAGTATGGAGGGAAGAGGTGGATGGGATGGCTACACCTTC. Its protein is CASSMEGRGGWDGYTF.

J is TRBJ1-4 and V is TRBV6-5; possibly TRBD1 for D (6 bases). The CDR3 is 13 residues long. Trimming left V 5 bases short and J 14 bases short, with 18 bases between. Germline V gene lookup returns CDR1 MNHEY and CDR2 SVGAGI. The CDR3 here is CASSQRVQGLLFF. In nucleotides, the CDR3 is TGTGCCAGCAGTCAGCGTGTACAGGGTCTTCTGTTTTTT.

This clone was found once. The chain uses TRBV5-1 and TRBJ1-2; TRBD1 might be the D (6 bases). V dropped 4 bases and J dropped 2 bases, with 12 bases sitting between them. This CDR3 spans 14 amino acids. Germline values: CDR1 SGHRS, CDR2 YFSETQ. CDR3 in DNA: TGCGCCAGCAGCATTCACCAGGGGAACTATGGCTACACCTTC. The encoded protein is CASSIHQGNYGYTF.

About this clone: The sample has other DNA sequences that encode this CDR3 too. The chain is built from TRBV27 and TRBJ2-5; no clear D gene. The CDR3 runs to 12 residues. Looked up from germline, CDR1 is MNHEY and CDR2 is SMNVEV (reference sequence). Trimming shortened V by 4 bases and J by 4 bases, and 7 bases separated the two germline ends. The CDR3 DNA follows: TGTGCCAGCAGTTCTCTGGGAGAGACCCAGTACTTC. This translates into CASSSLGETQYF.

The sample holds many counts of this clone. The J gene is TRBJ1-3, the V gene TRBV2, with D uncertain. The CDR3 contains 13 residues. Germline lookup yields CDR1 SNHLY and CDR2 FYNNEI. V shed 7 bases and J shed 4 bases, with 11 bases lying between them. The CDR3 nucleotides read TGTGCCAGCACCCCCGAAGTCGGAAACACCATATATTTT. Amino acid sequence: CASTPEVGNTIYF.

The rearrangement uses TRBV25-1 and TRBJ2-5; possibly TRBD1 for D (5 bases). The V gene lost 3 bases and the J gene lost 2 bases, with 10 bases spanning the gap. This CDR3 is built from 14 residues. From germline, CDR1 is MGHDK and CDR2 SYGVNS. The CDR3 DNA is TGTGCCAGCAGTGACCAGCGACAGCAAGAGACCCAGTACTTC. This gives the protein CASSDQRQQETQYF.

This chain uses TRBV19 with TRBJ1-3, with 10 positions matching TRBD1. Per germline, CDR1 LNHDA and CDR2 SQIVND (reference sequence). J gave up 0 bases and V 6 bases, and 5 bases lay outside the gene matches. This CDR3 spans 16 amino acids. CDR3 amino acids: CASRDRTGGSGNTIYF. The CDR3 DNA is TGTGCCAGTAGAGACCGGACAGGGGGCTCTGGAAACACCATATATTTT.

CDR3 loop: CASSLQTREWGEQFF. CDR3 bases: TGTGCCAGCAGCCTCCAGACGCGGGAGTGGGGTGAGCAGTTCTTC. The chain carries TRBV7-3 and TRBJ2-1; TRBD2 matches at 7 bases. The CDR3 runs to 15 residues. J lost 9 bases, V lost 5 bases, and 13 bases had no gene match. From germline, CDR1 is SGHTA and CDR2 FQGTGA.

V is TRBV14 and J is TRBJ1-2; 9 bases are shared with TRBD1. From germline, CDR1 is SGHDN and CDR2 FVKESK. The J segment lost 2 bases and the V segment lost 4 bases, leaving 5 bases of the junction unmatched. This CDR3 comprises 15 residues. The DNA for the CDR3 is TGTGCCAGCAGCCCCCGTGGGACAGGGAACTATGGCTACACCTTC. Translation: CASSPRGTGNYGYTF.

CDR3 nucleotide sequence: TGTGCCAGCAGCCCCCCGGTCGGGACAGGGATGAAACACAATGAGCAGTTCTTC. This codes for CASSPPVGTGMKHNEQFF. V and J are TRBV27 and TRBJ2-1; 9 bases fit TRBD1. After removal of 6 bases from V and 5 bases from J, the junction contained 17 bases not matched to a gene. Germline V lookup: CDR1 MNHEY, CDR2 SMNVEV (reference sequence). The CDR3 runs to 18 residues.

A note on this clone: The CDR3 does not end in the conserved phenylalanine or tryptophan, so this is likely a read error. The limits of the CDR3 on the DNA are not certain, so only TCRdb's listed CDR3 is given. This sequence joins TRBV27 and TRBJ1-1. CDR1 and CDR2 from the germline V gene are MNHEY and SMNVEV (reference sequence). The CDR3 is 8 amino acids long, termini counted. CDR3: CASRLGGV.

This clone was seen a few times. The genes are TRBV6-6 and TRBJ2-7, with 7 bases fitting TRBD1. CDR1 MNHNY and CDR2 SVGAGI come from the germline V gene (reference sequence). The junction had 7 bases not matched to a gene; V was cut back by 0 bases and J by 5 bases. The CDR3 runs 15 residues. CDR3 nucleotides: TGTGCCAGCAGTTACTCCAGACAGGGTGGCCACGAGCAGTACTTC. Residues: CASSYSRQGGHEQYF.

In nucleotides, the CDR3 is TGTGCCAGCACCCCCCGAGCGGGAGGTCACGATGAGCAGTTCTTC. It encodes CASTPRAGGHDEQFF. The chain uses TRBV6-6 and TRBJ2-1, with TRBD2 matching over 9 bases. The V gene's germline CDR1 is MNHNY and CDR2 SVGAGI (reference sequence). This CDR3 has 15 residues. Trimming removed 7 bases from V and 8 bases from J; junction bases left unmatched: 12.

The chain employs TRBV2 and TRBJ2-1; tentatively, D is TRBD2 (5 bases). The germline CDR1 and CDR2 sequences are SNHLY and FYNNEI. Trimming stripped 4 bases from V and 10 bases from J, with 11 bases between. CDR3 length equals 12 residues. CDR3: CASSASLSEQFF. CDR3 DNA: TGTGCCAGCAGTGCTAGCCTATCCGAGCAGTTCTTC. The entire variable domain, with the rest obtained from reference TRBV2 and TRBJ2-1, is as follows: EPEVTQTPSHQVTQMGQEVILRCVPISNHLYFYWYRQILGQKVEFLVSFYNNEISEKSEIFDDQFSVERPDGSNFTLKIRSTKLEDSAMYFCASSASLSEQFFGPGTRLTVL.

The chain links TRBV2 to TRBJ2-1; TRBD2 matches 9 bases. V lost 5 bases to trimming and J lost 8 bases; unmatched junction nucleotides: 7. This CDR3 has 14 amino acids. In germline, CDR1 is SNHLY, CDR2 FYNNEI. The CDR3 protein is CASSSSGRRDEQFF. CDR3 DNA: TGTGCCAGCAGTTCAAGCGGGAGGAGGGATGAGCAGTTCTTC.

V and J are TRBV5-4 and TRBJ2-1; D unclear. The CDR3 length is 15 residues. The V end lost 3 bases, the J end lost 0 bases, and 10 bases lay between the germline ends. Per germline, CDR1 SGHNT and CDR2 YYREEE (reference sequence). This CDR3 is CASSYTDPSYNEQFF. The DNA for the CDR3 is TGTGCCAGCAGCTATACGGACCCCTCCTACAATGAGCAGTTCTTC.

The sample holds one count of this clone. CDR3 amino acids: CASSSGQGTTNEKLFF. CDR3 DNA sequence: TGTGCCAGCAGTTCGGGACAGGGGACAACTAATGAAAAACTGTTTTTT. The V call is TRBV28, the J call TRBJ1-4, with 10 bases that match TRBD1. The ends lost 4 bases at V and 0 bases at J; junction bases unmatched: 2. CDR3 length: 16 amino acids. The germline V gene has CDR1 MDHEN and CDR2 SYDVKM.

The sample holds a few counts of this clone. The V call is TRBV5-4, the J call TRBJ2-6; TRBD1 matches 7 bases. CDR3 size: 18 residues. Trimming removed 0 bases from V and 3 bases from J; junction bases left unmatched: 9. From germline, CDR1 is SGHNT and CDR2 YYREEE (reference sequence). CDR3 loop: CASSLARQGSFGANVLTF. CDR3 bases: TGTGCCAGCAGCTTGGCCCGACAGGGTTCGTTTGGGGCCAACGTCCTGACTTTC.

The chain employs TRBV28 and TRBJ2-2; 7 bases line up with TRBD1. V trimming: 8 bases; J trimming: 13 bases; junction bases outside the gene matches: 22. Germline V gene sequence: CDR1 MDHEN, CDR2 SYDVKM. The CDR3 runs 16 residues. As DNA, the CDR3 is TGTGCCAGCGTCTATTCAGGGGGTGATCGATTGGCCGGGCTGTTTTTT. It is translated as CASVYSGGDRLAGLFF.